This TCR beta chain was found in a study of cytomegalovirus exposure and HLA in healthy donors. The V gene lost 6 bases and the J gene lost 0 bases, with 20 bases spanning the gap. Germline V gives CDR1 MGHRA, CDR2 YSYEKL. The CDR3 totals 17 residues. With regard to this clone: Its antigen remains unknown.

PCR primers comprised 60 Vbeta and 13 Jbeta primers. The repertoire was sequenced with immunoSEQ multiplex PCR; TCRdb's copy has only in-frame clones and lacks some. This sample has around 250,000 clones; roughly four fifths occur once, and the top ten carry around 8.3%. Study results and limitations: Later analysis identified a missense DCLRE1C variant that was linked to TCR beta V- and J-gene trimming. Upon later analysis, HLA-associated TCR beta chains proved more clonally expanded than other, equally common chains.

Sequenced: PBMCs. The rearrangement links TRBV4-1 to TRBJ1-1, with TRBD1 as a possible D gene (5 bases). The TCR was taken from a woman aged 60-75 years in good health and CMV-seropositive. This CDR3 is CASSSRGRGGVNTEAFF. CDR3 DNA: TGCGCCAGCAGTTCAAGAGGAAGGGGAGGAGTGAACACTGAAGCTTTCTTT.